These 31 T cell receptor beta chains were all obtained from the same sample, sequenced in a study of identical twins. TCRdb ran MiXCR on the 5' RACE reads and lists one entry per CDR3 protein. The data show 300,000 to 400,000 distinct CDR3 sequences, with 9% to 15% seen just once and more than 6% held by the top ten. This sample was shared with a second study, whose subject was yellow fever vaccine responses in identical twins.

The specimen was CD8+ T cells sorted from blood. The receptors derive from a woman aged 18-35 years in good health.

A few counts support this clonotype. This rearrangement joins TRBV18 to TRBJ2-5; 10 bases are a match to TRBD2. CDR3 length: 14 amino acids. Germline V gives CDR1 KGHSH, CDR2 LQKENI. The ends lost 2 bases at V and 5 bases at J; junction bases unmatched: 2. The CDR3 spells CASSPELAGETQYF. CDR3 bases: TGTGCCAGCTCACCAGAACTAGCGGGGGAGACCCAGTACTTC.

The chain links TRBV7-9 to TRBJ2-1; D is possibly TRBD1 (5 bases). V was trimmed by 4 bases and J by 5 bases, leaving 15 bases between them. Germline CDR1 reads SEHNR; CDR2 reads FQNEAQ (reference sequence). The CDR3 spans 15 residues. CDR3 sequence reads: CASSSAQGVNNEQFF. CDR3 sequence (DNA): TGTGCCAGCAGCTCTGCGCAGGGTGTCAACAATGAGCAGTTCTTC.

This clonotype was picked up a small number of times. V is TRBV11-2 and J is TRBJ2-2, with 11 bases fitting TRBD1. The CDR3 runs 17 residues. The ends lost 3 bases at V and 5 bases at J; junction bases unmatched: 8. The germline V gene encodes CDR1 SGHAT and CDR2 FQNNGV. CDR3: CASSFGTGGLRTGELFF. In DNA, the CDR3 is TGTGCCAGCAGCTTTGGGACAGGGGGGTTGAGAACCGGGGAGCTGTTTTTT.

V usage is TRBV28 and J usage is TRBJ1-3, with D unresolved. Germline V gene data show CDR1 as MDHEN and CDR2 as SYDVKM. This CDR3 comprises 14 residues. Trimming removed 0 bases at V and 4 bases at J, with 7 bases between. The CDR3 nucleotides read TGTGCCAGCAGTTTATGGGGCATGGGAAACACCATATATTTT. The encoded protein is CASSLWGMGNTIYF.

This chain connects TRBV20-1 to TRBJ2-3, with D tentatively TRBD1 or TRBD2 (5 bases each). V was shortened by 5 bases and J by 6 bases, with 18 bases between the two germline ends. Germline V CDR1 and CDR2: DFQATT, SNEGSKA (reference sequence). This CDR3 spans 14 amino acids. This CDR3 is CSAGWGIARDTQYF. CDR3 DNA: TGCAGTGCTGGGTGGGGGATCGCGCGGGATACGCAGTATTTT.

This clonotype has just a few counts. The chain combines TRBV27 with TRBJ1-4; TRBD1 might be the D (6 bases). The V gene's germline CDR1 is MNHEY and CDR2 SMNVEV (reference sequence). CDR3 size: 15 residues. The germline V and J ends were trimmed by 2 bases and 4 bases, with 11 bases remaining between them. CDR3 bases: TGTGCCAGCAGTTTAACAGGGTTTATTAATGAAAAACTGTTTTTT. Amino acid sequence: CASSLTGFINEKLFF.

This clonotype was seen more than once but under ten times. DNA of the CDR3: TGTGCCAGCAGCTTTTACGCGGTGTGGGACTTGAGCAATCAGCCCCAGCATTTT. Residues: CASSFYAVWDLSNQPQHF. This chain links TRBV11-2 with TRBJ1-5; tentative D call: TRBD1 (5 bases). This CDR3 is 18 amino acids long. CDR1 is SGHAT and CDR2 is FQNNGV in the germline V gene. V was cut by 3 bases and J by 1 base, with 19 bases left in between. Filled out from reference TRBV11-2 and TRBJ1-5, the complete variable domain reads EAGVAQSPRYKIIEKRQSVAFWCNPISGHATLYWYQQILGQGPKLLIQFQNNGVVDDSQLPKDRFSAERLKGVDSTLKIQPAKLEDSAVYLCASSFYAVWDLSNQPQHFGDGTRLSIL.

This clonotype occurred a few times. CDR3 bases: TGTGCCAGCGGGGCCCTAGCGGGGGAGAACACCGGGGAGCTGTTTTTT. The encoded protein is CASGALAGENTGELFF. The chain recombines TRBV13 with TRBJ2-2; 10 positions agree with TRBD2. V trimming: 8 bases; J trimming: 1 base; junction bases outside the gene matches: 7. In germline, CDR1 is PRHDT, CDR2 FYEKMQ (reference sequence). The CDR3 contains 16 residues. The variable domain in full, completed from reference TRBV13 and TRBJ2-2, reads AAGVIQSPRHLIKEKRETATLKCYPIPRHDTVYWYQQGPGQDPQFLISFYEKMQSDKGSIPDRFSAQQFSDYHSELNMSSLELGDSALYFCASGALAGENTGELFFGEGSRLTVL.

This clonotype was picked up one time. CDR3 nucleotides: TGCAGTGCTCGGACGCAGGACAGGGCGATCACAGATACGCAGTATTTT. Translation: CSARTQDRAITDTQYF. The chain has TRBV20-1 and TRBJ2-3; 8 nucleotides align to TRBD1. V trimming: 5 bases; J trimming: 2 bases; junction bases outside the gene matches: 12. In germline, CDR1 is DFQATT, CDR2 SNEGSKA (reference sequence). The length of the CDR3 is 16 residues.

The rearrangement links TRBV27 to TRBJ2-3; no clear D. The germline V and J ends were trimmed by 0 bases and 6 bases, with 4 bases remaining between them. Per germline, CDR1 MNHEY and CDR2 SMNVEV (reference sequence). The length of the CDR3 is 12 residues. The CDR3 bases are TGTGCCAGCAGTTTATCGATGGATACGCAGTATTTT. Translating it yields CASSLSMDTQYF.

This clonotype was picked up many times. The chain joins TRBV5-6 to TRBJ2-1, with 13 bases fitting TRBD2. The CDR3 contains 16 residues. The trim removed 3 bases at V and 10 bases at J, leaving 10 bases unmatched. Germline-derived CDR1 and CDR2 are SGHDT and YYEEEE. The CDR3 bases are TGTGCCAGCAGCTCCCTTACTAGCGGGAGGGCGGAAGAGCAGTTCTTC. This encodes CASSSLTSGRAEEQFF.

This clonotype has more than one count but fewer than ten. The chain is built from TRBV7-2 and TRBJ2-1; the match to TRBD2 covers 9 bases. Germline trimming cut 7 bases from V and 0 bases from J; bases unmatched to any gene: 13. Germline CDR1 reads SGHTA; CDR2 reads FQGNSA. The CDR3 is made up of 18 amino acids. This chain's CDR3 is CASTMTLAGWSSYNEQFF. CDR3 nucleotides: TGTGCCAGCACCATGACCCTAGCGGGGTGGAGCTCCTACAATGAGCAGTTCTTC. The full variable domain, in which reference TRBV7-2 and TRBJ2-1 provide the parts outside the CDR3, is GAGVSQSPSNKVTEKGKDVELRCDPISGHTALYWYRQSLGQGLEFLIYFQGNSAPDKSGLPSDRFSAERTGGSVSTLTIQRTQQEDSAVYLCASTMTLAGWSSYNEQFFGPGTRLTVL.

Ten or more counts support this clonotype. The V call is TRBV29-1, the J call TRBJ2-3; D is perhaps TRBD1 (6 bases). Germline-derived CDR1 and CDR2 are SQVTM and ANQGSEA. V lost 1 base and J 2 bases, leaving 13 bases between the germline ends. This CDR3 region has 15 residues. This CDR3 reads CSVEVVDSPTDTQYF. The CDR3 nucleotides read TGCAGCGTTGAAGTGGTGGACAGTCCCACAGATACGCAGTATTTT.

This clonotype was detected many times. CDR3 region: CASSSDPTGGGQETQYF. CDR3 bases: TGTGCCAGCAGTTCCGATCCCACCGGGGGGGGCCAAGAGACCCAGTACTTC. This chain connects TRBV12-3 or TRBV12-4 to TRBJ2-5; TRBD2 agrees at 8 bases. The CDR3 consists of 17 residues. Trimming removed 4 bases from V and 1 base from J; junction bases left unmatched: 11.

In this sample, this clonotype turned up a few times. The chain couples TRBV25-1 to TRBJ2-2; D gene unclear. CDR3 length: 16 residues. Germline CDR1 and CDR2: MGHDK and SYGVNS. V was pared by 0 bases and J by 0 bases, with 8 bases between. The chain's CDR3 is CASSEYAEPNTGELFF. DNA of the CDR3: TGTGCCAGCAGTGAATACGCGGAACCGAACACCGGGGAGCTGTTTTTT.

The sample holds a few counts of this clonotype. The gene calls are TRBV5-8 and TRBJ2-2; 7 nucleotides align to TRBD2. CDR3 length: 15 residues. CDR1 and CDR2 (germline): SGHTS, YDEGEE. The V segment lost 2 bases and the J segment 5 bases; nucleotides outside the gene matches: 6. CDR3 bases: TGTGCCAGCAGCTTAGATGCGGGGGTAACCGGGGAGCTGTTTTTT. Protein: CASSLDAGVTGELFF.

This clonotype was detected only a few times. The chain couples TRBV6-5 to TRBJ2-6; the D gene is possibly TRBD2 (5 bases). Between the trimmed V and J ends, which lost 2 bases and 0 bases, there was a span of 11 bases. Germline lookup yields CDR1 MNHEY and CDR2 SVGAGI. The CDR3 extends over 17 amino acids. The CDR3 DNA is TGTGCCAGCAGTTACACAGTAGCGAACTCTGGGGCCAACGTCCTGACTTTC. This encodes CASSYTVANSGANVLTF.

This clonotype was observed many times. The chain carries TRBV12-3 or TRBV12-4 and TRBJ2-2; 8 bases map to TRBD2. The CDR3 is 15 amino acids. Unmatched junction bases numbered 3, after V lost 3 bases and J lost 3 bases. The CDR3 reads CASSLSSGYTGELFF. DNA of the CDR3: TGTGCCAGCAGTTTGTCTAGCGGGTACACCGGGGAGCTGTTTTTT.

This clonotype was counted a few times. The V gene is TRBV4-1, the J gene TRBJ2-5, with D perhaps assigned TRBD1 or TRBD2 (5 bases each). CDR3 length: 16 residues. The germline CDR1 and CDR2 sequences are MGHRA and YSYEKL. V was trimmed by 1 base and J by 3 bases, leaving 15 bases between them. DNA for the CDR3: TGCGCCAGCAGCCAAGCAGGGTCAGGTAGCGAAGAGACCCAGTACTTC. This translates into CASSQAGSGSEETQYF.

This clonotype has just a few counts. This CDR3 reads CASSFPPEQYF. DNA of the CDR3: TGTGCCAGCAGTTTCCCCCCCGAGCAGTACTTC. V usage is TRBV27 and J usage is TRBJ2-7, with D hard to call. V lost 3 bases and J lost 6, with 6 bases in between. CDR3 length equals 11 residues. From germline, CDR1 is MNHEY and CDR2 SMNVEV (reference sequence).

This chain uses TRBV15 with TRBJ2-7; maybe TRBD2 (5 bases). The CDR3 spans 15 residues. V was pared by 4 bases and J by 1 base, with 14 bases between. Germline CDR1 LNHNV, CDR2 YYDKDF (reference sequence). CDR3 in DNA: TGTGCCACCAGCATGAGAGAGGGTCCTTCCTACGAGCAGTACTTC. This gives the protein CATSMREGPSYEQYF.

This clonotype was seen many times. V and J are TRBV5-5 and TRBJ2-7; no definite D call. There are 14 residues in the CDR3. V was pared by 0 bases and J by 3 bases, with 10 bases between. The germline gives CDR1 SGHKS, CDR2 YYEKEE (reference sequence). The CDR3, as DNA: TGTGCCAGCAGCTTGGCCGGCGGTGTCTACGAGCAGTACTTC. Protein sequence: CASSLAGGVYEQYF.

The chain has TRBV12-3 or TRBV12-4 and TRBJ2-7; perhaps TRBD2 as D (5 bases). This CDR3 spans 14 amino acids. V dropped 7 bases and J dropped 3 bases, with 16 bases sitting between them. The CDR3 coding sequence is TGTGCCAGCACTTGGACTGATTGGGGCTACGAGCAGTACTTC. It translates to CASTWTDWGYEQYF.

V and J are TRBV4-1 and TRBJ2-2; D unclear. The length of the CDR3 is 13 residues. Germline assignment: CDR1 MGHRA and CDR2 YSYEKL. V shed 3 bases and J shed 6 bases, with 8 bases lying between them. The chain's CDR3 is CASSQSQPGELFF. The CDR3 DNA follows: TGCGCCAGCAGCCAGTCCCAGCCCGGGGAGCTGTTTTTT.

At least ten counts were recorded for this clonotype. This rearrangement joins TRBV4-1 to TRBJ1-3, with D perhaps TRBD1 (6 bases). In germline, CDR1 is MGHRA, CDR2 YSYEKL. The CDR3 contains 17 residues. V was cut by 7 bases and J by 3 bases, with 22 bases left in between. The chain's CDR3 is CASTHVVGGLGGNTIYF. In nucleotides, the CDR3 is TGCGCCAGCACCCATGTAGTCGGGGGCCTGGGTGGAAACACCATATATTTT.

This clonotype occurred many times. The chain combines TRBV25-1 with TRBJ2-5; tentative D call: TRBD2 (5 bases). Trimming stripped 6 bases from V and 7 bases from J, with 18 bases between. The CDR3 sequence is 14 residues long. Per germline, CDR1 MGHDK and CDR2 SYGVNS. The CDR3 DNA reads TGTGCCAGCAGGGATAGTGGCGGGTTTGGGACCCAGTACTTC. Protein: CASRDSGGFGTQYF.

The rearrangement links TRBV29-1 to TRBJ1-1; 8 bases map to TRBD1. Germline V gives CDR1 SQVTM, CDR2 ANQGSEA. This CDR3 has 15 residues. V lost 0 bases and J lost 0; bases outside the gene matches: 3. This chain's CDR3 is CSVEDRQGMNTEAFF. CDR3 nucleotides: TGCAGCGTTGAAGACCGACAGGGGATGAACACTGAAGCTTTCTTT.

This chain uses TRBV20-1 with TRBJ2-1; D not resolved. This CDR3 has 13 amino acids. V was shortened by 5 bases and J by 7 bases, with 15 bases between the two germline ends. CDR1 is DFQATT and CDR2 is SNEGSKA in the germline V gene (reference sequence). The CDR3 DNA reads TGCAGTGCTCGCGTCACCGAGGTAAATGAGCAGTTCTTC. Amino acid sequence: CSARVTEVNEQFF.

This clonotype was counted at least ten times. This chain links TRBV24-1 with TRBJ2-3, with 12 bases lining up with TRBD2. This CDR3 has 17 amino acids. CDR1 and CDR2 (germline): KGHDR, SFDVKD. The J segment lost 0 bases and the V segment lost 6 bases, leaving 6 bases of the junction unmatched. The CDR3 coding sequence is TGTGCCACCAGTAAACTAGCGGGGGGCTCTAGCACAGATACGCAGTATTTT. Encoded protein: CATSKLAGGSSTDTQYF.

This clonotype was picked up a small number of times. This sequence joins TRBV7-9 and TRBJ2-3; tentative D call: TRBD2 (5 bases). The V gene lost 1 base and the J gene lost 2 bases, with 13 bases spanning the gap. Germline loops: CDR1 SEHNR, CDR2 FQNEAQ (reference sequence). This CDR3 is built from 16 residues. Here the CDR3 reads CASSLGRTLVTDTQYF. The CDR3 DNA reads as TGTGCCAGCAGCTTAGGTCGGACTTTAGTCACAGATACGCAGTATTTT.

At least ten counts were recorded for this clonotype. The chain employs TRBV7-9 and TRBJ2-1; 7 bases align to TRBD2. CDR3 length: 12 residues. Germline V gives CDR1 SEHNR, CDR2 FQNEAQ (reference sequence). V lost 8 bases and J lost 3; bases outside the gene matches: 1. CDR3 residues: CASGGDYNEQFF. The CDR3 DNA reads TGTGCCAGCGGGGGGGACTACAATGAGCAGTTCTTC. The full variable domain, with the rest looked up from reference TRBV7-9 and TRBJ2-1, is DTGVSQNPRHKITKRGQNVTFRCDPISEHNRLYWYRQTLGQGPEFLTYFQNEAQLEKSRLLSDRFSAERPKGSFSTLEIQRTEQGDSAMYLCASGGDYNEQFFGPGTRLTVL.